The 31 T cell receptor beta chains below all came from one sample that was sequenced in a study of T cell clonality in common variable immunodeficiency. Their antigens remain unidentified. Some clones are missing from TCRdb's copy, which holds only in-frame ones; the method was immunoSEQ multiplex PCR. The sample is made up of about 7,300 clones, none counted only once. Study results and limitations: Common variable immunodeficiency TCR beta sequences reportedly had fewer deletions and N-nucleotide insertions.

Sequenced: peripheral blood mononuclear cells. These receptors originate from a human donor with common variable immunodeficiency.

This clone appeared many times. The CDR3 goes on 3 residues after the read ends, and that part is filled in from the germline J gene. The chain couples TRBV10-3 to TRBJ2-1, with TRBD2 matching 10 bases. Looked up from germline, CDR1 is ENHRY and CDR2 is SYGVKD. The trim removed 7 bases at V and 8 bases at J, leaving 5 bases unmatched. The CDR3 loop spans 13 amino acids. The CDR3 here is CAITEGTSDEQFF. CDR3 DNA, as far as it was read: TGTGCCATCACCGAAGGGACTAGCGATGAG.

CDR3 bases read: TGTGCCAGCAGCCCCGGGACACGGTGGTTCCACGAG. Its translation is CASSPGTRWFHE. The whole CDR3 sequence is CASSPGTRWFHEQYF. This chain connects TRBV11-2 to TRBJ2-7; the D gene is possibly TRBD1 (6 bases). The CDR3 end lies 3 residues beyond the end of the read and is filled in from the germline J gene. The CDR3 runs 15 residues. Germline V gene lookup returns CDR1 SGHAT and CDR2 FQNNGV. V lost 5 bases and J lost 5, with 19 bases in between.

This clone showed up just a few times. CDR3 amino acids: CAGGTGCDEQYF. CDR3 DNA (partial): TGTGCCGGGGGGACAGGGTGCGACGAG. The J gene is TRBJ2-7, the V gene TRBV7-3; TRBD1 matches at 9 bases. The read is 3 residues too short to cover the CDR3 end, so that end is filled in from the germline J gene. The CDR3 runs 12 residues. The V gene end was trimmed by 11 bases and the J gene end by 5 bases; junction bases not matched to a gene: 7. Germline V lookup: CDR1 SGHTA, CDR2 FQGTGA. The whole variable domain, filled in from reference TRBV7-3 and TRBJ2-7, reads GAGVSQTPSNKVTEKGKYVELRCDPISGHTALYWYRQSLGQGPEFLIYFQGTGAADDSGLPNDRFFAVRPEGSVSTLKIQRTERGDSAVYLCAGGTGCDEQYFGPGTRLTVT.

With respect to this clone: The read ends 3 residues shy of where the CDR3 ends; the end is completed using the germline J gene. This chain uses TRBV30 with TRBJ1-6; weak D call: TRBD1 (5 bases). This CDR3 contains 12 residues. Germline V CDR1 and CDR2: GTSNPN, SVGIG (reference sequence). V gave up 7 bases and J gave up 7 bases, with 11 bases separating them. Incomplete CDR3 DNA: TGTGCCTCAAAAAGACAGAATTCACCC. Amino acid sequence: CASKRQNSP. The full-length CDR3 reads as CASKRQNSPLHF.

By share, this clone ranks as medium-sized (0.01 to 0.1%). Sequencing ends 3 residues short of the CDR3 end; the germline J gene provides the rest. The chain has TRBV15 and TRBJ1-5, with a possible D match to TRBD1 (5 bases). The CDR3 is 16 residues long. V gave up 1 base and J gave up 3 bases, with 13 bases separating them. Germline lookup yields CDR1 LNHNV and CDR2 YYDKDF (reference sequence). The sequenced part of the CDR3 DNA is TGTGCCACCAGCAGAGGTACGGACAAAGACAATCAGCCC. This sequence encodes CATSRGTDKDNQP. The entire CDR3 protein reads CATSRGTDKDNQPQHF. Full variable domain (outside the CDR3, taken from reference TRBV15 and TRBJ1-5): DAMVIQNPRYQVTQFGKPVTLSCSQTLNHNVMYWYQQKSSQAPKLLFHYYDKDFNNEADTPDNFQSRRPNTSFCFLDIRSPGLGDTAMYLCATSRGTDKDNQPQHFGDGTRLSIL.

This clone is medium-sized by share. The read is 3 residues too short to cover the CDR3 end, so that end is filled in from the germline J gene. The chain recombines TRBV29-1 with TRBJ2-7, with 7 bases lining up with TRBD1. The CDR3 length is 12 residues. The V segment lost 7 bases and the J segment 0 bases; nucleotides outside the gene matches: 3. Per the germline V gene, CDR1 is SQVTM and CDR2 is ANQGSEA. The part of the CDR3 DNA that was read is TGCAGCGGACAGGGCGGCTCCTACGAG. Its protein is CSGQGGSYE. The full CDR3 is CSGQGGSYEQYF.

This clone was picked up many times. The CDR3 end is not reached by the read, which stops 3 residues before it; the germline J gene fills it in. This chain joins TRBV12-3 or TRBV12-4 and TRBJ2-7; the D is unclear. The CDR3 extends over 15 amino acids. The V and J ends lost 7 bases and 3 bases respectively, with 19 bases between them. The CDR3 region is CASTQTELQYYEQYF. The DNA read from the CDR3 is TGTGCCAGCACCCAGACTGAGCTGCAATACTACGAG.

Points on this clone: The CDR3 end is not reached by the read, which stops 3 residues before it; the germline J gene fills it in. The rearrangement joins TRBV7-9 to TRBJ2-5; TRBD2 is a possible D gene (6 bases). CDR1 and CDR2 from the germline V gene are SEHNR and FQNEAQ (reference sequence). This CDR3 has 14 residues. V gave up 1 base and J gave up 2 bases, with 8 bases separating them. The chain's CDR3 is CASSLVSGQETQYF. CDR3 DNA (partial): TGTGCCAGCAGCTTAGTTAGCGGTCAAGAGACC.

A word on this clone: The read terminates 3 residues ahead of where the CDR3 ends, so the germline J gene completes it. The chain joins TRBV7-3 to TRBJ2-7, with a tentative D call TRBD2 (5 bases). This CDR3 spans 15 amino acids. The V gene lost 2 bases and the J gene lost 0 bases, with 11 bases spanning the gap. Germline V CDR1 and CDR2: SGHTA, FQGTGA. CDR3 loop: CASSLSAGLSYEQYF. CDR3 bases read: TGTGCCAGCAGCTTATCGGCGGGCCTCTCCTACGAG. Full variable domain (remainder filled in from reference TRBV7-3 and TRBJ2-7): GAGVSQTPSNKVTEKGKYVELRCDPISGHTALYWYRQSLGQGPEFLIYFQGTGAADDSGLPNDRFFAVRPEGSVSTLKIQRTERGDSAVYLCASSLSAGLSYEQYFGPGTRLTVT.

Concerning this clone itself: With the read ending 3 residues before the CDR3 end, the germline J gene is used to fill in that end. The gene calls are TRBV7-9 and TRBJ1-1, with D unclear. With 0 bases removed from V and 6 bases from J, the gap between germline ends came to 11 bases. The CDR3 has 14 amino acids. CDR1 is SEHNR and CDR2 is FQNEAQ in the germline V gene (reference sequence). The CDR3 bases that were read are TGTGCCAGCAGCTTAGCGGTACTGGGCCCTGAA. Residues: CASSLAVLGPE. The whole CDR3 region reads CASSLAVLGPEAFF.

This clone was seen many times. The chain's CDR3 is CASSPGLNTEAFF. CDR3 DNA (partial): TGTGCCAGCTCACCCGGGTTGAACACTGAA. The rearrangement links TRBV18 to TRBJ1-1; D not resolved. The sequence runs out 3 residues before the end of the CDR3; the remainder is reconstructed from the germline J gene. V was cut by 3 bases and J by 0 bases, with 5 bases left in between. The CDR3 consists of 13 residues. Germline values: CDR1 KGHSH, CDR2 LQKENI.

In this sample, this clone turned up a few times. The read terminates 3 residues ahead of where the CDR3 ends, so the germline J gene completes it. The chain recombines TRBV19 with TRBJ2-7; 8 bases fit TRBD2. Per germline, CDR1 LNHDA and CDR2 SQIVND (reference sequence). The trim removed 1 base at V and 0 bases at J, leaving 5 bases unmatched. The CDR3 has 16 residues. The part of the CDR3 DNA that was read is TGTGCCAGTAGTATAGGAGCGGGAGAGAGCTCCTACGAG. Translating gives CASSIGAGESSYE. The complete CDR3 reads CASSIGAGESSYEQYF. Using reference TRBV19 and TRBJ2-7 for the parts outside the CDR3, the full variable domain is DGGITQSPKYLFRKEGQNVTLSCEQNLNHDAMYWYRQDPGQGLRLIYYSQIVNDFQKGDIAEGYSVSREKKESFPLTVTSAQKNPTAFYLCASSIGAGESSYEQYFGPGTRLTVT.

This clone came up a few times. The read terminates 3 residues ahead of where the CDR3 ends, so the germline J gene completes it. This chain connects TRBV19 to TRBJ1-5; no reliable D call. The CDR3 has 12 amino acids. Trimming pared 5 bases from V and 4 bases from J, leaving 6 bases between. The germline gives CDR1 LNHDA, CDR2 SQIVND (reference sequence). CDR3 sequence: CASSDGNQPQHF. Incomplete CDR3 DNA: TGTGCCAGTAGTGACGGGAATCAGCCC.

Ten or more counts support this clone. The read stops 3 residues short of the end of the CDR3; the missing end is completed from the germline J gene. The rearrangement links TRBV4-1 to TRBJ2-7; D is unresolved. From germline, CDR1 is MGHRA and CDR2 YSYEKL. The CDR3 is 13 amino acids. V gave up 0 bases and J gave up 2 bases, with 5 bases separating them. CDR3 DNA, as far as it was read: TGCGCCAGCAGCCAAGATCAAACCTACGAG. Amino acid sequence: CASSQDQTYE. The CDR3 in full is CASSQDQTYEQYF.

A note on this clone: Read coverage stops 3 residues before the CDR3 terminus; the germline J gene supplies the remainder. J is TRBJ2-6 and V is TRBV18; tentative D call: TRBD1 (8 bases). Germline V gene lookup returns CDR1 KGHSH and CDR2 LQKENI. This CDR3 comprises 18 residues. V lost 2 bases to trimming and J lost 2 bases, with 16 bases between them. The CDR3: CASSPYGQGGAGANVLTF. The sequenced CDR3 bases are TGTGCCAGCTCACCATACGGACAGGGAGGGGCTGGGGCCAACGTC.

Comment on this clone: The missing CDR3 end, 3 residues past where the read stops, is filled in from the germline J gene. The chain uses TRBV30 and TRBJ1-6, with 8 bases matching TRBD1. The CDR3 extends over 14 amino acids. J gave up 7 bases and V 1 base, and 3 bases lay outside the gene matches. The germline CDR1 and CDR2 sequences are GTSNPN and SVGIG (reference sequence). Incomplete CDR3 DNA: TGTGCCTGGAGTGACAGGGGGAGGAATTCACCC. Protein: CAWSDRGRNSP. The complete CDR3 reads CAWSDRGRNSPLHF.

This clone is deemed medium-sized. The CDR3 end is not reached by the read, which stops 3 residues before it; the germline J gene fills it in. This sequence joins TRBV14 and TRBJ2-7, with TRBD2 matching over 11 bases. CDR3 length: 14 residues. Germline V gene sequence: CDR1 SGHDN, CDR2 FVKESK. V dropped 4 bases and J dropped 5; count of bases not matched to a gene: 4. The sequenced part of the CDR3 DNA is TGTGCCAGCAGCCCCCGACTAGCGGGGCACGAG. Translating it yields CASSPRLAGHE. The whole CDR3 protein is CASSPRLAGHEQYF.

As concerns this clone: The read terminates 3 residues ahead of where the CDR3 ends, so the germline J gene completes it. V gene TRBV5-1 combines with J gene TRBJ1-3; possible D gene TRBD1, 5 bases. Germline V gene lookup returns CDR1 SGHRS and CDR2 YFSETQ. Deletions cut 4 bases from V and 2 bases from J, with 19 bases between. The CDR3 spans 17 residues. CDR3 residues: CASSGGQQEFAGNTIYF. The part of the CDR3 DNA that was read is TGCGCCAGCAGCGGAGGACAACAAGAGTTCGCTGGAAACACC.

In its sample, this clone was seen a few times. The sequenced fragment ends 3 residues before the CDR3 boundary, so the rest is inferred from the germline J gene. This chain uses TRBV18 with TRBJ1-1; D is ambiguous. Germline V CDR1 and CDR2: KGHSH, LQKENI. CDR3 length: 17 amino acids. V was clipped by 2 bases and J by 0 bases, with 16 bases between them. CDR3 DNA, as far as it was read: TGTGCCAGCTCACCATTTTACGGCAGTAGCATGAACACTGAA. Its translation: CASSPFYGSSMNTE. The full CDR3 reads CASSPFYGSSMNTEAFF.

This clone is medium-sized (0.01 to 0.1%) in the sample. The read falls 3 residues short of the CDR3 end, and the missing part is taken from the germline J gene. The V and J genes are TRBV5-1 and TRBJ1-6; D unresolved. Germline CDR1 reads SGHRS; CDR2 reads YFSETQ. This CDR3 comprises 13 residues. Trimming left V 5 bases short and J 9 bases short, with 12 bases between. The sequenced part of the CDR3 DNA is TGCGCCAGCAGGGGAGGGAGCGGTTCACCC. Encoded protein: CASRGGSGSP. The entire CDR3 protein reads CASRGGSGSPLHF.

On this clone itself: Read sequence stops 3 residues before the CDR3 end, and the germline J gene provides the missing end. The chain has TRBV2 and TRBJ1-1; D possibly corresponds to TRBD1 (6 bases). Per the germline V gene, CDR1 is SNHLY and CDR2 is FYNNEI. The CDR3 has 13 residues. Trimming cost V 10 bases and J 2 bases, with 14 bases left between them. This CDR3 reads CATSTDSNTEAFF. The CDR3 bases that were read are TGTGCCACCTCTACGGACAGCAACACTGAA.

With respect to this clone: The CDR3 extends 3 residues past the end of the read, so its final part is completed from the germline J gene. The chain uses TRBV7-9 and TRBJ2-7; unclear D gene. The CDR3 has 11 residues. Germline CDR1 reads SEHNR; CDR2 reads FQNEAQ (reference sequence). V was pared by 4 bases and J by 2 bases, with 3 bases between. The CDR3 region is CASSSAYEQYF. The CDR3 DNA, read in part, is TGTGCCAGCAGCTCAGCCTACGAG.

This clone was observed many times. The read is 3 residues too short to cover the CDR3 end, so that end is filled in from the germline J gene. V gene TRBV10-1 combines with J gene TRBJ1-2, with a weak D call TRBD1 (6 bases). V gave up 5 bases and J gave up 4 bases, with 11 bases separating them. The CDR3 is made up of 13 amino acids. The germline CDR1 and CDR2 sequences are WNHNN and SYGVQD (reference sequence). Here the CDR3 reads CASSPGTSYGYTF. The CDR3 bases that were read are TGCGCCAGCAGTCCCGGGACATCCTATGGC.

This clone was seen many times. The read halts 3 residues ahead of the CDR3 end, with the missing end drawn from the germline J gene. The chain combines TRBV20-1 with TRBJ2-1; TRBD2 might be the D (6 bases). Trimming removed 0 bases from V and 7 bases from J, with 22 bases in between. CDR3 length: 17 residues. Germline values: CDR1 DFQATT, CDR2 SNEGSKA (reference sequence). The chain's CDR3 is CSAREVGSAGSGNEQFF. The covered CDR3 bases are TGCAGTGCTAGAGAAGTCGGCTCGGCTGGGAGCGGGAATGAG.

This clone was seen many times. The CDR3 is cut off 3 residues early in the read; its end comes from the germline J gene. This chain uses TRBV7-2 with TRBJ2-2, with 10 bases that match TRBD2. The CDR3 has 15 amino acids. In germline, CDR1 is SGHTA, CDR2 FQGNSA. The ends lost 3 bases at V and 5 bases at J; junction bases unmatched: 3. The DNA read from the CDR3 is TGTGCCAGCAGCTTTACTAGCGGGAATACCGGGGAG. This encodes CASSFTSGNTGE. The CDR3 in full is CASSFTSGNTGELFF.

A note on this clone: The read terminates 3 residues ahead of where the CDR3 ends, so the germline J gene completes it. The V call is TRBV19, the J call TRBJ2-1; 13 bases align to TRBD2. Trimming cost V 4 bases and J 0 bases; bases outside gene matches: 9. Germline V gene lookup returns CDR1 LNHDA and CDR2 SQIVND (reference sequence). This CDR3 has 19 amino acids. The DNA read from the CDR3 is TGTGCCAGTAGTACCATGGGACTAGCGGGATTGCTCTCCTACAATGAG. This sequence encodes CASSTMGLAGLLSYNE. Given in full, the CDR3 is CASSTMGLAGLLSYNEQFF.

This clone is labeled as medium-sized (0.01 to 0.1%). The CDR3 end lies 3 residues beyond the end of the read and is filled in from the germline J gene. The J gene is TRBJ2-1, the V gene TRBV3-1 (or the pseudogene TRBV3-2), with a tentative D call TRBD1 (6 bases). Trimming took 5 bases from V and 9 from J, leaving 23 bases between them. From germline, CDR1 is LGHDT and CDR2 YNNKEL (reference sequence). The CDR3 sequence is 16 residues long. CDR3 DNA, as far as it was read: TGTGCCAGCAGCGACACCGGGACAACGTTCTCCTCTGAG. Translated, it gives CASSDTGTTFSSE. The CDR3 reads in full as CASSDTGTTFSSEQFF.

This clone was picked up a small number of times. The sequence runs out 3 residues before the end of the CDR3; the remainder is reconstructed from the germline J gene. The V and J genes are TRBV30 and TRBJ1-6; the match to TRBD1 covers 7 bases. The ends lost 3 bases at V and 6 bases at J; junction bases unmatched: 8. The germline CDR1 and CDR2 sequences are GTSNPN and SVGIG (reference sequence). The CDR3 spans 15 residues. Partial CDR3 DNA: TGTGCCTGGAGCGATTCTCAGGGGGTTAATTCACCC. Its translation is CAWSDSQGVNSP. The complete CDR3 protein is CAWSDSQGVNSPLHF.

This clone is classed as medium-sized. The read is 3 residues too short to cover the CDR3 end, so that end is filled in from the germline J gene. The V gene is TRBV5-1, the J gene TRBJ2-3; D not resolved. The V end lost 0 bases, the J end lost 2 bases, and 7 bases lay between the germline ends. This CDR3 is 14 amino acids long. Per the germline V gene, CDR1 is SGHRS and CDR2 is YFSETQ. The CDR3 sequence: CASSLDTYTDTQYF. Partial CDR3 DNA: TGCGCCAGCAGCTTGGACACGTACACAGATACG.

This clone occurred many times. CDR3 bases read: TGCGCCAGCAACCCGACACCCAAGGTAGGCAATGAG. It encodes CASNPTPKVGNE. The CDR3 reads in full as CASNPTPKVGNEQFF. The V gene is TRBV5-1, the J gene TRBJ2-1; D unresolved. The sequenced fragment ends 3 residues before the CDR3 boundary, so the rest is inferred from the germline J gene. V was trimmed by 6 bases and J by 6 bases, leaving 19 bases between them. CDR1 and CDR2 from the germline V gene are SGHRS and YFSETQ. The CDR3 loop spans 15 amino acids. Based on the CDR3 plus reference TRBV5-1 and TRBJ2-1, the full variable domain is KAGVTQTPRYLIKTRGQQVTLSCSPISGHRSVSWYQQTPGQGLQFLFEYFSETQRNKGNFPGRFSGRQFSNSRSEMNVSTLELGDSALYLCASNPTPKVGNEQFFGPGTRLTVL.

This clone has ten or more counts. The CDR3 end lies 3 residues beyond the end of the read and is filled in from the germline J gene. The chain recombines TRBV30 with TRBJ2-7; TRBD1 is a possible D gene (6 bases). The CDR3 has 17 residues. Trimming stripped 2 bases from V and 0 bases from J, with 20 bases between. Germline CDR1 and CDR2: GTSNPN and SVGIG (reference sequence). The CDR3 spells CAWSWGGQSFSSYEQYF. Partial CDR3 DNA: TGTGCCTGGAGTTGGGGCGGACAGTCATTTAGCTCCTACGAG.